There are a few counts of the clone carrying this T cell receptor (beta chain). Its antigen is undetermined. This entry comes from a study of T-cell memory formation after mild COVID-19. Study as a whole: TCR clusters mostly belonged to single donors.

Study-wide results and caveats: Unconfirmed was the SARS-CoV-2 specificity of second-wave clones that peaked on day 37.

Trimming took 6 bases from V and 3 from J; bases not matched to a gene: 9. Germline values: CDR1 MNHEY, CDR2 SVGEGT. The CDR3 is 15 residues long. Constant-segment-primed 5'RACE gave TCR alpha and TCR beta cDNA libraries with sample barcodes and UMIs. TCRdb fed the 5' RACE reads into MiXCR, producing one record per CDR3 protein. The table has 540,000 or so distinct CDR3 sequences, roughly 20% seen once. The chain is built from TRBV6-2 or TRBV6-3 and TRBJ2-5; 8 nucleotides match TRBD2. The specimen sequenced was PBMCs or a T cell subset sorted from them (not recorded which). This TCR was sampled from an adult woman who had mild COVID-19 (a few samples of this study predate the infection). Cell type and time point are not known. The CDR3 bases are TGTGCCAGCAGCTATCCGGGAGGGCCTAAAGAGACCCAGTACTTC. Protein: CASSYPGGPKETQYF.